These 20 T cell receptor beta chains originate from one sample sequenced in a study of T cell responses to AZD1222 COVID-19 vaccine. Repertoires were generated with immunoSEQ multiplex PCR, while TCRdb's copy carries only in-frame clones and drops some. Of about 56,000 clones in the sample, 70% to 80% are singletons; the top ten hold less than 5%. Sequencing used peripheral blood, obtained 28 days after the second AZD1222 dose. Receptor source: an adult who received the AZD1222 COVID-19 vaccine.

This clone is deemed medium-sized. The chain joins TRBV21-1 to TRBJ2-7; the DNA was not used to check the table's D call, TRBD2. TRBV21-1 is designated a pseudogene. The CDR3 totals 20 residues. CDR3 protein: CASTSDRRLAGSHFSYEQYV. The CDR3 DNA follows: TGTGCCAGCACCTCGGACCGTCGACTAGCGGGGTCCCATTTCTCCTACGAGCAGTACGTC.

The J gene is TRBJ2-7, the V gene TRBV7-9; D is perhaps TRBD1 (7 bases). V lost 7 bases and J lost 3, with 16 bases in between. CDR1 SEHNR and CDR2 FQNEAQ come from the germline V gene (reference sequence). The CDR3 runs to 14 residues. CDR3 in DNA: TGTGCCAGCACCGTTACAGGGGACTTCTACGAGCAGTACTTC. Translating it yields CASTVTGDFYEQYF. Drawing the rest from reference TRBV7-9 and TRBJ2-7, the complete variable domain is DTGVSQNPRHKITKRGQNVTFRCDPISEHNRLYWYRQTLGQGPEFLTYFQNEAQLEKSRLLSDRFSAERPKGSFSTLEIQRTEQGDSAMYLCASTVTGDFYEQYFGPGTRLTVT.

V gene TRBV28 combines with J gene TRBJ1-5; D not certain. The CDR3 consists of 14 residues. CDR1 MDHEN and CDR2 SYDVKM come from the germline V gene. The V gene lost 6 bases and the J gene lost 0 bases, with 9 bases spanning the gap. CDR3 nucleotide sequence: TGTGCCAGCAGCCATGGGTATAGCAATCAGCCCCAGCATTTT. As protein: CASSHGYSNQPQHF.

This clone was picked up one time. The V gene is TRBV4-1, the J gene TRBJ1-1; unclear D gene. CDR1 and CDR2 from the germline V gene are MGHRA and YSYEKL. The CDR3 sequence is 13 residues long. The V and J ends lost 0 bases and 1 base respectively, with 3 bases between them. The CDR3: CASSQEKNTEAFF. The CDR3 DNA is TGCGCCAGCAGCCAAGAAAAGAACACTGAAGCTTTCTTT.

The J gene is TRBJ2-7, the V gene TRBV6-5; 8 positions match TRBD2. The V gene end was trimmed by 0 bases and the J gene end by 3 bases; junction bases not matched to a gene: 4. The CDR3 is 15 residues long. Germline V gene lookup returns CDR1 MNHEY and CDR2 SVGAGI. The CDR3 nucleotides are TGTGCCAGCAGTTACTCGTCCGGGGGGGGCTACGAGCAGTACGTC. Translation gives CASSYSSGGGYEQYV.

CDR3 coding DNA: TGCGCCAGCAGCCCTCAGGGCAGGGGATATGGCTACACCTTC. It is translated as CASSPQGRGYGYTF. V gene TRBV5-1 combines with J gene TRBJ1-2; D is possibly TRBD1 (6 bases). Between the trimmed V and J ends, which lost 4 bases and 5 bases, there was a span of 15 bases. In germline, CDR1 is SGHRS, CDR2 YFSETQ. The CDR3 runs to 14 residues.

The V gene is TRBV5-1, the J gene TRBJ1-2; D not certain. Trimming cost V 4 bases and J 1 base, with 11 bases left between them. The CDR3 has 14 residues. Per the germline V gene, CDR1 is SGHRS and CDR2 is YFSETQ. CDR3 coding DNA: TGCGCCAGCAGCCCGGATCTGGGTAACTATGGCTACACCTTC. Amino acid sequence: CASSPDLGNYGYTF.

The CDR3 sequence is CASRGDLGNEQYF. In DNA form, the CDR3 reads TGTGCCAGCAGGGGAGATCTCGGGAACGAGCAGTACTTC. The rearrangement joins TRBV2 to TRBJ2-7, with D possibly being TRBD2 (5 bases). The V end was cut by 6 bases, the J end by 5 bases, with 14 bases between. Per germline, CDR1 SNHLY and CDR2 FYNNEI. The CDR3 is 13 amino acids.

This clone qualifies as medium-sized. The CDR3 DNA follows: TGTGCCAGTTCGACTTTTAGCAATCAGCCCCAGCATTTT. Its translation: CASSTFSNQPQHF. This chain connects TRBV19 to TRBJ1-5; D unresolved. V shed 8 bases and J shed 0 bases, with 8 bases lying between them. The CDR3 has 13 amino acids. From germline, CDR1 is LNHDA and CDR2 SQIVND (reference sequence). Full variable domain (rest looked up from reference TRBV19 and TRBJ1-5): DGGITQSPKYLFRKEGQNVTLSCEQNLNHDAMYWYRQDPGQGLRLIYYSQIVNDFQKGDIAEGYSVSREKKESFPLTVTSAQKNPTAFYLCASSTFSNQPQHFGDGTRLSIL.

This clone was detected once. The rearrangement uses TRBV18 and TRBJ2-1, with 13 nucleotides matching TRBD2. V shed 3 bases, J shed 7 bases, and the junction held 18 bases outside the gene matches. Germline V gene data show CDR1 as KGHSH and CDR2 as LQKENI. This CDR3 spans 20 amino acids. CDR3 in amino acids: CASSPNLKTSGRLGGNEQFF. The CDR3 DNA reads as TGTGCCAGCTCACCCAACCTAAAGACTAGCGGGAGGCTCGGGGGGAATGAGCAGTTCTTC.

The rearrangement uses TRBV6-5 and TRBJ1-5; no clear D gene. Germline V gene sequence: CDR1 MNHEY, CDR2 SVGAGI. V lost 6 bases and J lost 0, with 6 bases in between. The CDR3 has 13 amino acids. CDR3 coding DNA: TGTGCCAGCAGGGCAGATAGCAATCAGCCCCAGCATTTT. This translates into CASRADSNQPQHF.

This clone was detected only a few times. The chain links TRBV28 to TRBJ1-1; weak D call: TRBD1 (6 bases). Trimming shortened V by 5 bases and J by 11 bases, and 21 bases separated the two germline ends. Germline CDR1 reads MDHEN; CDR2 reads SYDVKM. There are 14 residues in the CDR3. The CDR3, as DNA: TGTGCCAGCAGTCTACTCGGGGGGGGCACAGCTGCTTTCTTT. Translation: CASSLLGGGTAAFF.

V usage is TRBV21-1 and J usage is TRBJ2-1; the table calls TRBD1, which could not be checked here. TRBV21-1 is a listed pseudogene. The CDR3 is 12 residues long. Here the CDR3 DNA reads TGTGCCAGCAGCAAGGGCCGAGATAAGCAGTTCTTC. This gives the protein CASSKGRDKQFF.

This rearrangement joins TRBV11-2 to TRBJ2-5; D is ambiguous. Germline V lookup: CDR1 SGHAT, CDR2 FQNNGV. The CDR3 runs 12 residues. V lost 6 bases to trimming and J lost 2 bases, with 7 bases between them. CDR3 nucleotide sequence: TGTGCCAGCAGTCTCGGACAAGAGACCCAGTACTTC. Its protein is CASSLGQETQYF.

The rearrangement links TRBV5-4 to TRBJ1-1, with 8 bases that match TRBD1. The V and J ends lost 1 base and 1 base, in that order; junction bases with no gene match: 3. CDR1 SGHNT and CDR2 YYREEE come from the germline V gene (reference sequence). CDR3 length equals 15 residues. DNA for the CDR3: TGTGCCAGCAGCTTGCCAACAGGGGGGAACACTGAAGCTTTCTTT. Its translation: CASSLPTGGNTEAFF.

The chain joins TRBV12-3 or TRBV12-4 to TRBJ2-7; D call uncertain. The length of the CDR3 is 13 residues. The V gene lost 1 base and the J gene lost 3 bases, with 7 bases spanning the gap. CDR3 loop: CASSLGQNYEQYF. CDR3 coding DNA: TGTGCCAGCAGTTTAGGGCAAAACTACGAGCAGTACTTC.

This clone was counted a few times. The gene calls are TRBV7-9 and TRBJ2-5; D ambiguous. With 4 bases removed from V and 7 bases from J, the gap between germline ends came to 7 bases. CDR3 length: 11 residues. Germline CDR1 SEHNR, CDR2 FQNEAQ (reference sequence). This CDR3 is CASSSSGTQYF. In DNA, the CDR3 is TGTGCCAGCAGCTCCTCAGGGACCCAGTACTTC.

The chain is built from TRBV6-5 and TRBJ1-5, with D perhaps matching TRBD1 (5 bases). Per the germline V gene, CDR1 is MNHEY and CDR2 is SVGAGI. The CDR3 spans 14 residues. V shed 2 bases and J shed 1 base, with 6 bases lying between them. This chain's CDR3 is CASSYPGSNQPQHF. CDR3 nucleotide sequence: TGTGCCAGCAGTTACCCAGGGAGCAATCAGCCCCAGCATTTT.

The chain recombines TRBV11-2 with TRBJ1-1, with 8 bases aligning to TRBD1. The CDR3 runs to 15 residues. The junction had 2 bases not matched to a gene; V was cut back by 1 base and J by 1 base. In germline, CDR1 is SGHAT, CDR2 FQNNGV. CDR3 sequence reads: CASSLVGTGNTEAFF. The CDR3 region has the DNA TGTGCCAGCAGCTTAGTCGGGACAGGGAACACTGAAGCTTTCTTT. Full variable domain (rest looked up from reference TRBV11-2 and TRBJ1-1): EAGVAQSPRYKIIEKRQSVAFWCNPISGHATLYWYQQILGQGPKLLIQFQNNGVVDDSQLPKDRFSAERLKGVDSTLKIQPAKLEDSAVYLCASSLVGTGNTEAFFGQGTRLTVV.

The chain couples TRBV28 to TRBJ1-5; tentative D call: TRBD1 (6 bases). Trimming left V 7 bases short and J 7 bases short, with 14 bases between. Germline V CDR1 and CDR2: MDHEN, SYDVKM. The CDR3 runs 13 residues. CDR3 loop: CASTYGGGQPQHF. The CDR3 DNA sequence: TGTGCCAGCACTTACGGGGGCGGGCAGCCCCAGCATTTT.